This TCR beta chain was obtained from a study of blood T cells in healthy people across ages. Then a second PCR, running about 6 to 11 cycles, was carried out with a sample-barcoded 5' primer and a J-beta primer mix. CDR3-containing paired-end reads numbering at least 2.5 million came from each sample. A single record per CDR3 protein comes from TCRdb applying MiXCR to the 5' RACE reads. The sample lists 1.5 million to 2 million distinct CDR3 sequences, 28% seen once, with less than 9.5% in the top ten. Roughly 9.2 milliliters was the volume of peripheral blood drawn from each donor. At least ten counts were recorded for this clonotype. Its antigen is undetermined. Germline V gene sequence: CDR1 MNHEY, CDR2 SVGEGT. The V end was cut by 6 bases, the J end by 7 bases, with 10 bases between. This CDR3 has 12 residues. The study's findings and limits: Older age went with lower TCR beta diversity per million T cells, in a roughly linear way. Leaving the PBMCs unsorted stopped any conclusive comparison of naive versus antigen-experienced cells.

The TCR originated in a woman aged 25 to 45 in good health. The V gene is TRBV6-2 or TRBV6-3, the J gene TRBJ2-1; D not certain. The sequencing input was blood. The CDR3 DNA reads TGTGCCAGCAGACGGCTGTCGAATGAGCAGTTCTTC. Its protein product is CASRRLSNEQFF.